This T cell receptor beta chain came from a study of blood T cells in healthy people across ages. It was with a sample-barcoded 5' primer and a J-beta primer mix that a second PCR of about 6 to 12 cycles was run. TCRdb reanalysed the 5' RACE reads using MiXCR and keeps one entry per CDR3 protein. The sample contains 900,000 to 950,000 distinct CDR3 sequences, about 27% of which appear only once. Germline values: CDR1 SQVTM, CDR2 ANQGSEA. Trimming left V 8 bases short and J 3 bases short, with 14 bases between. The CDR3 has 12 amino acids. This sample also appeared in a second study, on T cells of mothers and their children. This second report adds: Related pairs of mothers and children showed slightly higher, non-significant overlap versus unrelated pairs.

Sequenced input: blood. This clonotype originated in a woman in her thirties or forties in good health. The chain carries TRBV29-1 and TRBJ2-7, with D possibly called TRBD1 or TRBD2 (5 bases each). In DNA, the CDR3 is TGCAGCACCTACGGGGACCGCTACGAGCAGTACTTC. Translated: CSTYGDRYEQYF.